The T cell receptor (beta chain) described here comes from a study of shared clonotypes between healthy human individuals. General study findings and limits: Limited genetic and exposure-history diversity came from having few donors. Generation probability values for non-shared clonotypes were lower than those for clonotypes shared by all four donors.

Assay used: immunoSEQ multiplex PCR; TCRdb lists only in-frame clones, some missing. Of approximately 2.3 million clones in the sample, 93% are singletons; the top ten hold about 0.39%. Per germline, CDR1 MDHEN and CDR2 SYDVKM. The CDR3 extends over 13 amino acids. V lost 5 bases and J 3 bases, leaving 8 bases between the germline ends. Only Caucasian adults living in Nashville, Tennessee made up the donor group. On this clone: The antigen is unknown. Different DNA sequences within this sample yield the same CDR3.

The V and J genes are TRBV28 and TRBJ1-5; a weak D match, TRBD1 (5 bases). The sequencing input was naive CD4+ T cells from PBMCs. Subset defined: CD45RA+ positively selected. The sequence was obtained from a man aged 18 to 30 in good health. Some clones in this sample may be carry-over from other donors' samples. The CDR3 here is CASSRGINQPQHF. The DNA for the CDR3 is TGTGCCAGCAGTAGGGGAATCAATCAGCCCCAGCATTTT.